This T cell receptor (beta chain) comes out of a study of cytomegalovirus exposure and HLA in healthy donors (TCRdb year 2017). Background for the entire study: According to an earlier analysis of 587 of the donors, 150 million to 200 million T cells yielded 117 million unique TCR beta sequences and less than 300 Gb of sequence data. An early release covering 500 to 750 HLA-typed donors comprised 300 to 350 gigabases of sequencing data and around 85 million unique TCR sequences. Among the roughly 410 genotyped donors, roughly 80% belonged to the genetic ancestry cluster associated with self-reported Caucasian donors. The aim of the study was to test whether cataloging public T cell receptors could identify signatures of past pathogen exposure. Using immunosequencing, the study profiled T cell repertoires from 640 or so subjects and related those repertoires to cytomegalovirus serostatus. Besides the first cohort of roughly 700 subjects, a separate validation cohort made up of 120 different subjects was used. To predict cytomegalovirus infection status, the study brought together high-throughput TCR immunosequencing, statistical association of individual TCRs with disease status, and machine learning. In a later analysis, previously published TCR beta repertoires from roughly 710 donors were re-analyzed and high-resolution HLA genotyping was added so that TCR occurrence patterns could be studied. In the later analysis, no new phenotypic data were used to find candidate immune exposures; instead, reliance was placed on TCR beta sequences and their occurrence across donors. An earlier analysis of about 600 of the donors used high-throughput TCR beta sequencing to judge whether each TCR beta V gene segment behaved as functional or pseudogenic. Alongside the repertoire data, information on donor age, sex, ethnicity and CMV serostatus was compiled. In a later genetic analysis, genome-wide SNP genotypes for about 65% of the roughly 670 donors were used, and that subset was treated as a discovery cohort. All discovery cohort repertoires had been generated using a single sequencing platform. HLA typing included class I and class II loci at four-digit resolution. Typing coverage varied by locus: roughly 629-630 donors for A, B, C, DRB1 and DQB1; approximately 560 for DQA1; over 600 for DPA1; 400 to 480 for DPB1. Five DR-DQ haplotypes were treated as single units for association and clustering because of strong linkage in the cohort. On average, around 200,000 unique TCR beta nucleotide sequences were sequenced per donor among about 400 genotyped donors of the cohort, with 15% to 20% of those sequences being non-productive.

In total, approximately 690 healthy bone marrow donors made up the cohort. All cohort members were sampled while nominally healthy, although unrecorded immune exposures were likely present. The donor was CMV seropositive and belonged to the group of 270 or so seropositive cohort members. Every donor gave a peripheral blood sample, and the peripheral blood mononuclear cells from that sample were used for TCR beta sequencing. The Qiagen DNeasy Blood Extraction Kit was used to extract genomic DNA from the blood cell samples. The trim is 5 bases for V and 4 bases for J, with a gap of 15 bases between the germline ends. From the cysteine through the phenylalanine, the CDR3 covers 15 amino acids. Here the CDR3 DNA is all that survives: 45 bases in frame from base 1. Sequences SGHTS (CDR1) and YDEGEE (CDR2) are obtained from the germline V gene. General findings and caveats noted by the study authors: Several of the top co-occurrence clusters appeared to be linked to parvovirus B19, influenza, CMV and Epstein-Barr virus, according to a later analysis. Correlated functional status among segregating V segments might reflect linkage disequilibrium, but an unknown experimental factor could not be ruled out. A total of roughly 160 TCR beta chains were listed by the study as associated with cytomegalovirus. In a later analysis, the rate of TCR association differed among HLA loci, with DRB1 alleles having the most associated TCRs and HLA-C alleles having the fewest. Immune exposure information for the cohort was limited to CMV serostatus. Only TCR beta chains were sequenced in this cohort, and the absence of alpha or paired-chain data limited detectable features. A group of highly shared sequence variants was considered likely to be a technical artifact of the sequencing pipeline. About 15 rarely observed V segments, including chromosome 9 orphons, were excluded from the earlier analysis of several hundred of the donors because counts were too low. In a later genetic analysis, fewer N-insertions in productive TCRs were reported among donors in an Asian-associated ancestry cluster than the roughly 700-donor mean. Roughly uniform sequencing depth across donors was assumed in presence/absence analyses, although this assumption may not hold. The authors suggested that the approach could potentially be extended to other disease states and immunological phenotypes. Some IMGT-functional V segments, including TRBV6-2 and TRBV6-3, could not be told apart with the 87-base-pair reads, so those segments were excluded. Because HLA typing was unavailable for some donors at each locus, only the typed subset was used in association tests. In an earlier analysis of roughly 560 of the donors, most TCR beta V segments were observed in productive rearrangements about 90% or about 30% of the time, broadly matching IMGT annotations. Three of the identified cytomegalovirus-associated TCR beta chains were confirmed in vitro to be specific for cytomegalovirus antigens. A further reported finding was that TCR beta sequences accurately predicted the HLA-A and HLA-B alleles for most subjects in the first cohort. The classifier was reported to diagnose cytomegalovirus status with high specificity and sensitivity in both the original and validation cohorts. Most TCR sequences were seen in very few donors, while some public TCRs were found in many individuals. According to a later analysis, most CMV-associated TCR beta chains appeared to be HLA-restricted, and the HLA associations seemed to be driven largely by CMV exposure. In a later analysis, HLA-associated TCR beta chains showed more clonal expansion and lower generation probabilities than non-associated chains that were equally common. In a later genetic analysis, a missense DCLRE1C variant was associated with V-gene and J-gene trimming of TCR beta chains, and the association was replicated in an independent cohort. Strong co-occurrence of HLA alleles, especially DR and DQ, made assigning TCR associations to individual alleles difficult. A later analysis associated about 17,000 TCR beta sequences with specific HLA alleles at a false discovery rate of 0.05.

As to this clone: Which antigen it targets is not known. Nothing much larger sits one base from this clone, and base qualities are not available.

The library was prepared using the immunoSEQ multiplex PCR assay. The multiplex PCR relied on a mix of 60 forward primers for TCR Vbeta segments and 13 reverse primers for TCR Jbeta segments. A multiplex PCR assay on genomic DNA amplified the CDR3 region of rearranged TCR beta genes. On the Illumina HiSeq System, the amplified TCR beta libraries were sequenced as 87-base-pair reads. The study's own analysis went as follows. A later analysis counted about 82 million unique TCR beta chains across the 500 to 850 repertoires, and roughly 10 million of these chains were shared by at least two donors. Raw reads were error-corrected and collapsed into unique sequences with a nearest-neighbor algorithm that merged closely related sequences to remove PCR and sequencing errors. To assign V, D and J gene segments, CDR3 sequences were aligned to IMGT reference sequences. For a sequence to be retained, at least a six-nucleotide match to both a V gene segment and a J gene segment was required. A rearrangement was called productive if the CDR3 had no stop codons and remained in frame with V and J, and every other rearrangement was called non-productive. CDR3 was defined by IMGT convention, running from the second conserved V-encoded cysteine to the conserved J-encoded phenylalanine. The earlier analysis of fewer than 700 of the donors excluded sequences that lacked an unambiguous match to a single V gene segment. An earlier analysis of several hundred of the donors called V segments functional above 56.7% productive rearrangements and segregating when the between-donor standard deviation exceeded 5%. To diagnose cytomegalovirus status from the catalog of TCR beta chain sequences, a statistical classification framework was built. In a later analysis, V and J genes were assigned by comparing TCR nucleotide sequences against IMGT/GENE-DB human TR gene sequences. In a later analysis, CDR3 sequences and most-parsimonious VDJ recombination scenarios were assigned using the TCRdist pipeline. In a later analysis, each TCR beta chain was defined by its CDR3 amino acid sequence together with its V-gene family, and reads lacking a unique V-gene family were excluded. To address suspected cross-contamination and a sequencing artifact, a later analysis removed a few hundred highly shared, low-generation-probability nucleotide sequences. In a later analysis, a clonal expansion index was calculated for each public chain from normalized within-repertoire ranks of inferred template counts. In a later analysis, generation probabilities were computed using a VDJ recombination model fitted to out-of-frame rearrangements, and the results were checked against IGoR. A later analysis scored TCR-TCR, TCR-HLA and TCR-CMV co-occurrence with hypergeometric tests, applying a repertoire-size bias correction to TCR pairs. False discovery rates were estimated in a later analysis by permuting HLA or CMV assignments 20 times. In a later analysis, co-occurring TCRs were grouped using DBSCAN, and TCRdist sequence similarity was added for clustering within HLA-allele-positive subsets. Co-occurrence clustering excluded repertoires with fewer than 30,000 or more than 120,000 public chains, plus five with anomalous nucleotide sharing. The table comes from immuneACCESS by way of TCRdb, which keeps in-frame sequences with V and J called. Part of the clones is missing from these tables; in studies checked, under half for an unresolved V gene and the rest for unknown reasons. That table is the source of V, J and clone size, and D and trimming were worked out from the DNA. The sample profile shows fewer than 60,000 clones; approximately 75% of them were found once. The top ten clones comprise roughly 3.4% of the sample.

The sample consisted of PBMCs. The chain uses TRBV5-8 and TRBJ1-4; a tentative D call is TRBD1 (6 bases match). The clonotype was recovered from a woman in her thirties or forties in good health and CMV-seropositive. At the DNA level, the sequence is TGTGCCAGCAGTCTGAGGACAGTAGATAATGAAAAACTGTTTTTT. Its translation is CASSLRTVDNEKLFF.